This passage covers 17 T cell receptor beta chains from one sample sequenced in a study of post-analysis software for immune sequencing data. Study-wide points: In patients, about 5 TRBV segments were more frequent than in controls, with TRBV5-6, TRBV5-1 and TRBV20-1 among them.

These TCRs are of unknown antigen specificity. Presence of unique molecular identifiers characterized the TCR beta cDNA libraries. A single record per CDR3 protein comes from TCRdb applying MiXCR to the PCR reads. The table shows around 700,000 distinct CDR3 sequences, with approximately 60% occurring only once. The specimen sequenced was blood. Every receptor here comes from a girl aged 2-10 years with multiple sclerosis.

The gene calls are TRBV20-1 and TRBJ1-2; tentative D call: TRBD1 (5 bases). The CDR3 extends over 15 amino acids. V lost 3 bases, J lost 4 bases, and 18 bases lay in between. CDR1 and CDR2 (germline): DFQATT, SNEGSKA (reference sequence). CDR3 sequence reads: CSARGPGEFPYGYTF. The CDR3 bases are TGCAGTGCTAGGGGCCCGGGGGAGTTCCCCTATGGCTACACCTTC.

This clonotype has only one observation. This chain connects TRBV7-9 to TRBJ2-5; the D gene is possibly TRBD1 (6 bases). With 2 bases removed from V and 3 bases from J, the gap between germline ends came to 16 bases. Germline CDR1 SEHNR, CDR2 FQNEAQ (reference sequence). The CDR3 length is 16 residues. Written as DNA, the CDR3 is TGTGCCAGCAGCTTAAATGGTAGGGGGTTTGAAGAGACCCAGTACTTC. Amino acids: CASSLNGRGFEETQYF.

This chain links TRBV20-1 with TRBJ1-1, with D perhaps TRBD1 (6 bases). The V and J ends lost 6 bases and 0 bases respectively, with 14 bases between them. The germline V gene encodes CDR1 DFQATT and CDR2 SNEGSKA (reference sequence). The CDR3 is 14 amino acids. Here the CDR3 reads CSARTVNMNTEAFF. The CDR3 DNA reads TGCAGTGCAAGGACAGTCAACATGAACACTGAAGCTTTCTTT.

J is TRBJ1-4 and V is TRBV6-6, with D unclear. The CDR3 contains 15 residues. The V end lost 4 bases, the J end lost 4 bases, and 13 bases lay between the germline ends. CDR1 MNHNY and CDR2 SVGAGI come from the germline V gene (reference sequence). DNA of the CDR3: TGTGCCAGCAGTTCGAAGCACCAATTTAATGAAAAACTGTTTTTT. It codes for CASSSKHQFNEKLFF.

This clonotype was counted a single time. V usage is TRBV29-1 and J usage is TRBJ2-1; 7 positions match TRBD1. With V trimmed by 7 bases and J by 6 bases, 15 bases remained unmatched. The CDR3 is 15 amino acids. The germline V gene encodes CDR1 SQVTM and CDR2 ANQGSEA. CDR3 protein: CSAYKGAGGSNEQFF. DNA for the CDR3: TGCAGCGCTTACAAAGGGGCAGGGGGTAGCAATGAGCAGTTCTTC.

This clonotype was observed a few times. J is TRBJ2-5 and V is TRBV7-4, with 10 bases matching TRBD2. The CDR3 consists of 14 residues. With 5 bases clipped from V and 5 bases from J, the junction kept 5 bases outside the gene matches. The germline CDR1 and CDR2 sequences are SGHVT and SQSDAQ. The CDR3 is CASSRTSGLETQYF. The CDR3 coding sequence is TGTGCCAGCAGCCGGACTAGCGGTTTGGAGACCCAGTACTTC.

This clonotype was seen more than once but under ten times. The chain joins TRBV6-5 to TRBJ1-4, with D unclear. Germline CDR1 reads MNHEY; CDR2 reads SVGAGI. This CDR3 is built from 14 residues. The germline V and J ends were trimmed by 5 bases and 3 bases, with 10 bases remaining between them. The CDR3 DNA sequence: TGTGCCAGCAGTGCGGGCTTCTCTAATGAAAAACTGTTTTTT. It is translated as CASSAGFSNEKLFF.

The CDR3 protein is CASSPFAGGDEQFF. CDR3 nucleotides: TGTGCCAGCAGCCCCTTTGCGGGGGGCGATGAGCAGTTCTTC. The V gene is TRBV12-3 or TRBV12-4, the J gene TRBJ2-1; 8 nucleotides agree with TRBD2. CDR3 length: 14 amino acids. The V gene end was trimmed by 6 bases and the J gene end by 8 bases; junction bases not matched to a gene: 9.

In this sample, this clonotype turned up a few times. The chain links TRBV7-3 to TRBJ2-1, with 8 bases lining up with TRBD2. The CDR3 loop spans 21 amino acids. V dropped 5 bases and J dropped 0; count of bases not matched to a gene: 21. Germline V gene data show CDR1 as SGHTA and CDR2 as FQGTGA. The CDR3 region has the DNA TGTGCCAGCAGCCCGCATCCGGGACGGGCGGGAGGACATTTCTCCTACAATGAGCAGTTCTTC. This codes for CASSPHPGRAGGHFSYNEQFF.

The chain carries TRBV7-6 and TRBJ2-6; D tentatively reads TRBD1 or TRBD2 (5 bases each). Germline assignment: CDR1 SGHVS and CDR2 FNYEAQ. V was pared by 5 bases and J by 2 bases, with 19 bases between. The CDR3 runs to 18 residues. The CDR3 DNA reads TGTGCCAGCAGCCCCGGGGCCAAGGGGCTGGCTGGGGCCAACGTCCTGACTTTC. Translating it yields CASSPGAKGLAGANVLTF.

This clonotype was picked up a small number of times. This sequence joins TRBV15 and TRBJ2-5, with 7 bases matching TRBD1. With the DNA end fitting TRBJ2-7 better, the J assignment may be wrong. Germline-derived CDR1 and CDR2 are LNHNV and YYDKDF (reference sequence). This CDR3 comprises 15 residues. CDR3 sequence: CATSGTRAGGYEQYF. The DNA of the CDR3 is TGTGCCACCAGCGGGACCAGGGCAGGGGGTTACGAGCAGTACTTC.

The rearrangement joins TRBV29-1 to TRBJ1-2; 8 bases map to TRBD1. The CDR3 has 13 residues. Trimming cost V 5 bases and J 4 bases; bases outside gene matches: 6. Germline loops: CDR1 SQVTM, CDR2 ANQGSEA. CDR3 sequence: CSVLDRGSYGYTF. The CDR3, as DNA: TGCAGCGTTCTAGACAGGGGATCCTATGGCTACACCTTC.

This clonotype was detected a few times. The rearrangement links TRBV12-3 or TRBV12-4 to TRBJ1-5; 7 bases map to TRBD1. The length of the CDR3 is 14 residues. Germline trimming cut 5 bases from V and 7 bases from J; bases unmatched to any gene: 8. The CDR3 sequence is CASSLGTEGQPQHF. The CDR3 region has the DNA TGTGCCAGCAGTCTGGGGACAGAGGGCCAGCCCCAGCATTTT.

A few counts support this clonotype. V and J are TRBV6-5 and TRBJ2-5; 8 positions agree with TRBD2. CDR3 length equals 14 residues. Germline trimming cut 10 bases from V and 5 bases from J; bases unmatched to any gene: 12. Germline lookup yields CDR1 MNHEY and CDR2 SVGAGI. The CDR3 reads CATLYGGASETQYF. In DNA, the CDR3 is TGTGCCACCCTATACGGGGGGGCCTCGGAGACCCAGTACTTC.

The chain couples TRBV6-2 or TRBV6-3 to TRBJ1-5; TRBD1 might be the D (6 bases). This CDR3 comprises 19 residues. CDR1 is MNHEY, CDR2 SVGEGT, per germline. The V end was cut by 2 bases, the J end by 3 bases, with 23 bases between. CDR3 residues: CASSYAPSTGLGNNQPQHF. CDR3 sequence (DNA): TGTGCCAGCAGTTACGCACCGTCAACAGGGCTGGGGAACAATCAGCCCCAGCATTTT.

The chain uses TRBV6-1 and TRBJ2-7; 10 bases align to TRBD1. The better agreement between TRBJ2-5 and the DNA end casts doubt on the J call. The CDR3 covers 13 residues. The germline V gene has CDR1 MNHNS and CDR2 SASEGT. CDR3 sequence: CASSPGQGKTQYF. The CDR3 DNA reads TGTGCCAGCAGTCCGGGACAGGGGAAGACCCAGTACTTC.

This clonotype has more than one count but fewer than ten. The genes are TRBV4-1 and TRBJ2-5; unclear D gene. The CDR3 totals 14 residues. Germline V gene sequence: CDR1 MGHRA, CDR2 YSYEKL. V lost 0 bases to trimming and J lost 2 bases, with 7 bases between them. The CDR3 is CASSQESLQETQYF. CDR3 in DNA: TGCGCCAGCAGCCAAGAGAGCTTGCAAGAGACCCAGTACTTC.